Sequencing of this TCR beta chain was carried out in a study of T cells expressing NK-cell markers. The CDR3 consists of 16 residues. In germline, CDR1 is SGHTA, CDR2 FQGNSA. Following a re-call of the 5' RACE reads, TCRdb has one entry per CDR3 protein and lacks DNA. Listed are about 260,000 distinct CDR3 sequences; more than 3.5% falls within the top ten. The sample was blood T cells: a sorted CD56 or NKG2C T cell subset, CD4+ or CD8+ T cells, or bulk PBMC T cells (not recorded which). The chain has TRBV7-2 and TRBJ2-1; the D call from TCRdb, TRBD1, cannot be confirmed without DNA. The clonotype originates from a woman aged 18 to 75 in good health. The CDR3 spells CASSSPQGGRYNEQFF.